This TCR beta chain came from a study of regulatory T cells in long-lasting Graves disease (dated by TCRdb to 2020 to 2023). At the level of the whole study: Newly diagnosed Graves' disease patients had taken antithyroid drugs for less than 3 months. The study was registered as a clinical trial and conducted in China. Peripheral blood TCR sequencing and RNA sequencing compared persistent Graves' disease patients with newly diagnosed Graves' disease patients. A total of 35 or so samples were covered by TCR sequencing, comprising approximately 13 persistent and 20 or so newly diagnosed Graves' disease patients. Findings and caveats that apply to the study as a whole: Only the TCR beta chain was sequenced and analyzed. Peripheral blood alone was examined, since thyroid tissue, which constituted the primary lesion, could not be accessed. Compared with newly diagnosed patients, persistent Graves' disease patients had lower TCR Shannon entropy and fewer highly expanded clones, which suggests clonal expansion. The authors acknowledged the small sample size as a limitation that may reduce accuracy. Persistent disease showed preferential use of TRBV28, TRBJ1-2 and TRBJ2-5, whereas newly diagnosed disease favored TRBV20-1 and TRBJ2-1. Persistent patients shared more public clonotypes among themselves (2,741) than newly diagnosed patients did (about 1,000).

As regards this clonotype: This clone's antigen is unknown. Base qualities were left out, and no much larger clone turns up one base away.

Receptors were amplified or captured by multiplex PCR. The sample was run on an Illumina HiSeq 4000. TCR beta libraries were built with iRepertoire HTBI primers and Arm-PCR amplification of CDR3 regions. Before sequencing, the PCR products underwent gel purification. As for how the authors treated the data: Gene usage analysis of CDR3 amino acid clonotypes relied on the approximately 68 TRBV and fewer than 15 TRBJ segments identified across samples. Filtered high-quality paired reads were merged into contigs using COPE and FqMerger. Contigs were aligned with BLAST to IMGT TRBV, TRBD and TRBJ reference genes, and CDR3 was defined per IMGT. Any clonotype with a frequency above 0.1% was classified as a highly expanded clone. Repertoire diversity was measured by Shannon entropy, and V-J evenness by the Gini coefficient. Clonotypes shared by more than one individual were considered public. TCRdb trimmed the raw reads at Q25, called clones with MiXCR and kept productive beta chains. Records with the same CDR3 protein are collapsed into one entry carrying the most frequent genes and DNA. TCRdb's processing, not the study's, gives the V and J calls here. This sample comprises about 320,000 distinct CDR3 sequences, 18% of them detected only once. The ten largest clones represent more than 35% of the sample.

The intended sense of this specimen's time point label: newly diagnosed GD, antithyroid drugs for less than 3 months. For both TCR sequencing and RNA sequencing, RNA was extracted from PBMCs in TRIzol. The diagnosis of Graves' disease followed American Thyroid Association guidelines. Patients for the study were recruited at an endocrinology department in Xi'an, China. Each patient gave about 10 milliliters of peripheral blood, collected in an EDTA anticoagulant tube. Ficoll Paque Plus density gradient separation was used to isolate PBMCs, and no additional T cell sorting was done. RNA quality was checked with an Agilent 2100 Bioanalyzer and agarose gel, and concentration with a NanoDrop 2000. The CDR3 goes from the cysteine to the phenylalanine over 17 residues. Solely the CDR3 DNA is kept, with 51 bases framed from the first base. CDR1 and CDR2 were assigned from the germline V gene as SGDLS and YYNGEE. At the junction V is shortened by 0 bases and J by 0 bases; bases outside the gene matches: 3.

The receptor was isolated from a female donor with Graves disease. In this chain, TRBV9 is recombined with TRBJ2-5; TRBD2 lines up with 12 middle nucleotides. The material was peripheral blood mononuclear cells (PBMCs), obtained at new diagnosis, from a patient treated with antithyroid drugs. The encoded CDR3 is CASSVALAGGNQETQYF. The DNA reads as follows: TGTGCCAGCAGCGTAGCCCTAGCGGGAGGGAACCAAGAGACCCAGTACTTC.